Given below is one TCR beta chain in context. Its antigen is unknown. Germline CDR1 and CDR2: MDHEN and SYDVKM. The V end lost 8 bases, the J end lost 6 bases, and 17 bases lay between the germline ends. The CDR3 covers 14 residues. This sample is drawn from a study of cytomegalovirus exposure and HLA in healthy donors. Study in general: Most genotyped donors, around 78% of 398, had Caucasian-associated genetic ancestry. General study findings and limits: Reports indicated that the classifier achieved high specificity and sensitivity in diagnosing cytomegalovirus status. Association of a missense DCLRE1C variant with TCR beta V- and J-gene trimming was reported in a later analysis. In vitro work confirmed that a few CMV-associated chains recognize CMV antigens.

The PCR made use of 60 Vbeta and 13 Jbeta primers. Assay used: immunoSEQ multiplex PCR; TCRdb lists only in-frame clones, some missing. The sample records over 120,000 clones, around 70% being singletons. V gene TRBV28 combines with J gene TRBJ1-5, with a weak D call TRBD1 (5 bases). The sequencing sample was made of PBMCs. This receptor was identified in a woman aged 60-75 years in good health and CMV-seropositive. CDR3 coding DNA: TGTGCCAGCCGGATAAGGGGAGGAGGTCAGCCCCAGCATTTT. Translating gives CASRIRGGGQPQHF. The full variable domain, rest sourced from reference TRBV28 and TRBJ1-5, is DVKVTQSSRYLVKRTGEKVFLECVQDMDHENMFWYRQDPGLGLRLIYFSYDVKMKEKGDIPEGYSVSREKKERFSLILESASTNQTSMYLCASRIRGGGQPQHFGDGTRLSIL.